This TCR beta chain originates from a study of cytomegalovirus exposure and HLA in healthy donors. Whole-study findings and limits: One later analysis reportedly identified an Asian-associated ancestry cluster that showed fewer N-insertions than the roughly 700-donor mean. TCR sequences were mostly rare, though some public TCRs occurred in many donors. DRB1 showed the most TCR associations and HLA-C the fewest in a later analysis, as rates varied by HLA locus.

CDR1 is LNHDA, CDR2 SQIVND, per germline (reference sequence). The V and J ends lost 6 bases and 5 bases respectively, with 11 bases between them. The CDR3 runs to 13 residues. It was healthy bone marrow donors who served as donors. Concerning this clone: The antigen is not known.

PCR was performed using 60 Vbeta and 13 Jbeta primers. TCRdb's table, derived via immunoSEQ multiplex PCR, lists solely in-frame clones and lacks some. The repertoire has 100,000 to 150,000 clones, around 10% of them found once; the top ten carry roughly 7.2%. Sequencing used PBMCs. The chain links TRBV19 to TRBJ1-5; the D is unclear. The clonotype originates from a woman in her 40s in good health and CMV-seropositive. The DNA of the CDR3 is TGTGCCAGTAGCACACAGCAGGATCAGCCCCAGCATTTT. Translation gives CASSTQQDQPQHF.